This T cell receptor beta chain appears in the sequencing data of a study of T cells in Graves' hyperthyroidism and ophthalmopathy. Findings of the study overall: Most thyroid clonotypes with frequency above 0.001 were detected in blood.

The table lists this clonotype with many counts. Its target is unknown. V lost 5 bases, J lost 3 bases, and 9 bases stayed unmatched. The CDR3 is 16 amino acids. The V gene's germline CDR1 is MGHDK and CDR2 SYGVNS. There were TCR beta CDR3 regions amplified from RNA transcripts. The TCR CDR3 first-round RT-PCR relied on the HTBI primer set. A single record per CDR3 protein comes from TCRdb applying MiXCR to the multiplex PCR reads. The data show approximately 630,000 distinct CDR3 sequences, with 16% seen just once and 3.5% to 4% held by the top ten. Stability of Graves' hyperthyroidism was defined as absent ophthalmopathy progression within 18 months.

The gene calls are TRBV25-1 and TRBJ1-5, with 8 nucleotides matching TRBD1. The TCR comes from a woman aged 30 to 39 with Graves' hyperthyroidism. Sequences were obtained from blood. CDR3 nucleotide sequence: TGTGCCAGCAGTACTAGACGGACAGGGATCAATCAGCCCCAGCATTTT. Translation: CASSTRRTGINQPQHF.